This TCR beta chain is from a study of long-term antiretroviral therapy in people with HIV. Points from the study as a whole: Transplant-donor-level diversity was not reached after ART, though diversity increased. HIV repertoires showed narrower CDR3 length ranges than controls.

With regard to this clone: The antigen is unknown.

Per germline, CDR1 KGHSH and CDR2 LQKENI. There are 17 residues in the CDR3. V gave up 0 bases and J gave up 10 bases, with 24 bases separating them. It was version v3.0 of the immunoSEQ assay that was run at survey level. TCRdb keeps only in-frame clones here, not all; method: immunoSEQ multiplex PCR. This sample has 20,000 to 25,000 clones, with approximately 95% found just once. The TCR comes from a middle-aged woman with HIV. V and J are TRBV18 and TRBJ1-2; D gene uncertain. The sample consisted of unsorted PBMCs, taken 7.6 years after starting antiretroviral therapy. CDR3: CASSPPIFREPPMDYTF. The DNA of the CDR3 is TGTGCCAGCTCACCACCGATCTTCCGGGAACCCCCGATGGACTACACCTTC.